A selection of T cell receptor beta chains follows, all from one sample in a study of blood T cell repertoires in COVID-19. Produced via immunoSEQ multiplex PCR; TCRdb's table is partial and in-frame only. The data hold 130,000 or so clones, with around 88% observed a single time. The sequenced sample consisted of peripheral blood. The receptor set was obtained from a man aged 45-60 years with acute or convalescent COVID-19. CDR3s include the opening cysteine and the closing phenylalanine or tryptophan. Each record gives: V gene, D gene, clone size, J gene, CDR3 protein, CDR3 DNA. A D gene is named only where the DNA matches it firmly. A clone size is listed for some rows: how often the clone was seen (once, few, many), or a class if it is expanded.

V gene: TRBV7-2; D gene: TRBD2; clone size: few; J gene: TRBJ2-1; CDR3 protein: CASSLSLAGVNEQFF; CDR3 DNA: TGTGCCAGCAGCTTATCACTAGCGGGAGTCAATGAGCAGTTCTTC
V gene: TRBV28; D gene: TRBD2; clone size: -; J gene: TRBJ2-3; CDR3 protein: CASSLYPSGRADTQYF; CDR3 DNA: TGTGCCAGCAGTTTATACCCTAGCGGGAGGGCGGATACGCAGTATTTT
V gene: TRBV6-6; D gene: -; clone size: few; J gene: TRBJ1-1; CDR3 protein: CASSYSFTGTEAFF; CDR3 DNA: TGTGCCAGCAGTTACTCGTTTACCGGGACTGAAGCTTTCTTT
V gene: TRBV28; D gene: -; clone size: -; J gene: TRBJ1-5; CDR3 protein: CASSSRVRGAGQPQHF; CDR3 DNA: TGTGCCAGCAGTTCCCGGGTACGGGGGGCCGGTCAGCCCCAGCATTTT
V gene: TRBV11-2; D gene: -; clone size: -; J gene: TRBJ1-1; CDR3 protein: CASSSGLGGVPEAFF; CDR3 DNA: TGTGCCAGCAGCTCCGGCTTGGGAGGGGTGCCTGAAGCTTTCTTT
V gene: TRBV28; D gene: -; clone size: -; J gene: TRBJ1-1; CDR3 protein: CASSKHFTEAFF; CDR3 DNA: TGTGCCAGCAGCAAGCACTTCACTGAAGCTTTCTTT
V gene: TRBV6-5; D gene: -; clone size: few; J gene: TRBJ1-4; CDR3 protein: CASSSGQFNEKLFF; CDR3 DNA: TGTGCCAGCAGCTCCGGACAGTTTAATGAAAAACTGTTTTTT
V gene: TRBV5-4; D gene: -; clone size: -; J gene: TRBJ1-2; CDR3 protein: CASSLDSYYGYTF; CDR3 DNA: TGTGCCAGCAGCTTGGACAGCTACTATGGCTACACCTTC
V gene: TRBV5-1; D gene: -; clone size: -; J gene: TRBJ1-2; CDR3 protein: CASSQTGANYGYTF; CDR3 DNA: TGCGCCAGCAGTCAGACGGGAGCTAACTATGGCTACACCTTC
V gene: TRBV5-4; D gene: TRBD1; clone size: -; J gene: TRBJ2-7; CDR3 protein: CASSSGTGLYYEQYF; CDR3 DNA: TGTGCCAGCAGCTCCGGGACAGGACTCTACTACGAGCAGTACTTC
V gene: TRBV6-6; D gene: -; clone size: few; J gene: TRBJ2-3; CDR3 protein: CASRIGQYADTQYF; CDR3 DNA: TGTGCCAGCAGAATCGGACAGTATGCAGATACGCAGTATTTT
V gene: TRBV5-1; D gene: -; clone size: -; J gene: TRBJ1-4; CDR3 protein: CASSFGTVEEKLFF; CDR3 DNA: TGCGCCAGCAGCTTCGGGACTGTAGAAGAAAAACTGTTTTTT
V gene: TRBV2; D gene: TRBD1; clone size: -; J gene: TRBJ2-5; CDR3 protein: CASLRQGEVSETQYF; CDR3 DNA: TGTGCCAGCCTGAGACAGGGAGAGGTATCAGAGACCCAGTACTTC
V gene: TRBV29-1; D gene: TRBD1; clone size: few; J gene: TRBJ1-1; CDR3 protein: CSVLGQGRRTEAFF; CDR3 DNA: TGCAGCGTCCTGGGACAGGGCAGGCGGACTGAAGCTTTCTTT
V gene: TRBV4-1; D gene: TRBD1; clone size: -; J gene: TRBJ1-2; CDR3 protein: CASSQDRGYGYTF; CDR3 DNA: TGCGCCAGCAGCCAAGACAGGGGGTATGGCTACACCTTC
V gene: TRBV2; D gene: TRBD2; clone size: -; J gene: TRBJ2-1; CDR3 protein: CASSAATSAYNEQFF; CDR3 DNA: TGTGCCAGCAGTGCGGCAACTAGCGCCTACAATGAGCAGTTCTTC
V gene: TRBV28; D gene: -; clone size: -; J gene: TRBJ1-2; CDR3 protein: CASSLGSPGGYGYTF; CDR3 DNA: TGTGCCAGCAGTTTAGGTTCTCCGGGTGGCTATGGCTACACCTTC
V gene: TRBV21-1; D gene: -; clone size: -; J gene: TRBJ2-3; CDR3 protein: CASSKGWRARLAGALLDTDTQYF; CDR3 DNA: TGTGCCAGCAGCAAAGGTTGGAGGGCTCGACTAGCGGGGGCCCTACTCGACACAGATACGCAGTATTTT
V gene: TRBV19; D gene: -; clone size: -; J gene: TRBJ2-3; CDR3 protein: CASSNPWGGQGTDTQYF; CDR3 DNA: TGTGCCAGTAGTAACCCCTGGGGGGGGCAAGGCACAGATACGCAGTATTTT
V gene: TRBV24-1; D gene: TRBD1; clone size: -; J gene: TRBJ2-3; CDR3 protein: CATSDSQGVFTDTQYF; CDR3 DNA: TGTGCCACCAGTGATAGCCAGGGGGTCTTCACAGATACGCAGTATTTT
V gene: TRBV28; D gene: -; clone size: -; J gene: TRBJ1-5; CDR3 protein: CASSSSGYVDNQPQHF; CDR3 DNA: TGTGCCAGCAGTTCTTCAGGGTACGTAGACAATCAGCCCCAGCATTTT
V gene: TRBV5-1; D gene: -; clone size: -; J gene: TRBJ2-3; CDR3 protein: CASSRPGQSTDTQYF; CDR3 DNA: TGCGCCAGCAGCCGCCCAGGGCAGAGCACAGATACGCAGTATTTT
V gene: TRBV10-3; D gene: TRBD1; clone size: -; J gene: TRBJ2-7; CDR3 protein: CAISEGGTGGREQYF; CDR3 DNA: TGTGCCATCAGTGAGGGAGGGACAGGGGGTCGCGAGCAGTACTTC
V gene: TRBV29-1; D gene: TRBD1; clone size: -; J gene: TRBJ1-3; CDR3 protein: CSAEDRATRNTIYF; CDR3 DNA: TGCAGCGCTGAGGACAGGGCGACCCGGAACACCATATATTTT
V gene: TRBV6-4; D gene: TRBD1; clone size: -; J gene: TRBJ2-2; CDR3 protein: CASSPGQGAGELFF; CDR3 DNA: TGTGCCAGCAGTCCGGGACAGGGGGCCGGGGAGCTGTTTTTT
V gene: TRBV11-2; D gene: -; clone size: -; J gene: TRBJ1-2; CDR3 protein: CASSPDPTAAGYTF; CDR3 DNA: TGTGCCAGCAGCCCCGACCCGACGGCGGCGGGCTACACCTTC
V gene: TRBV7-3; D gene: -; clone size: -; J gene: TRBJ2-7; CDR3 protein: CASSFTLTTVGYEQYF; CDR3 DNA: TGTGCCAGCAGCTTTACCCTGACTACCGTCGGCTACGAGCAGTACTTC
V gene: TRBV19; D gene: -; clone size: -; J gene: TRBJ2-1; CDR3 protein: CASSSGGSLYNEQFF; CDR3 DNA: TGTGCCAGTAGTTCCGGAGGTTCTCTCTACAATGAGCAGTTCTTC
V gene: TRBV18; D gene: -; clone size: -; J gene: TRBJ1-2; CDR3 protein: CASSPPQSYGYTF; CDR3 DNA: TGTGCCAGCTCACCACCACAAAGCTATGGCTACACCTTC
V gene: TRBV6-5; D gene: TRBD1; clone size: -; J gene: TRBJ2-7; CDR3 protein: CASSLRTGATGNEQYF; CDR3 DNA: TGTGCCAGCAGTTTGAGGACAGGGGCGACGGGTAACGAGCAGTACTTC
V gene: TRBV20-1; D gene: -; clone size: few; J gene: TRBJ2-3; CDR3 protein: CSASNPGISPDTQYF; CDR3 DNA: TGCAGTGCTAGTAACCCCGGGATCAGCCCAGATACGCAGTATTTT
V gene: TRBV11-2; D gene: -; clone size: few; J gene: TRBJ2-1; CDR3 protein: CASSLARDNEQFF; CDR3 DNA: TGTGCCAGCAGCTTAGCCCGGGACAATGAGCAGTTCTTC
V gene: TRBV7-3; D gene: -; clone size: once; J gene: TRBJ1-1; CDR3 protein: CASSPRPGLINTEAFF; CDR3 DNA: TGTGCCAGCAGCCCCAGGCCAGGCCTAATCAACACTGAAGCTTTCTTT
V gene: TRBV14; D gene: -; clone size: -; J gene: TRBJ1-4; CDR3 protein: CASSQLGAQGEKLFF; CDR3 DNA: TGTGCCAGCAGCCAATTGGGGGCGCAGGGTGAAAAACTGTTTTTT
V gene: TRBV5-1; D gene: TRBD1; clone size: -; J gene: TRBJ1-1; CDR3 protein: CASSFGQGGSYLNTEAFF; CDR3 DNA: TGCGCCAGCAGCTTCGGACAGGGGGGGTCTTACCTGAACACTGAAGCTTTCTTT
V gene: TRBV9; D gene: TRBD1; clone size: once; J gene: TRBJ1-3; CDR3 protein: CASSPNSRTGGNTIYF; CDR3 DNA: TGTGCCAGCAGCCCCAATAGCCGGACAGGAGGAAACACCATATATTTT
V gene: TRBV10-3; D gene: -; clone size: -; J gene: TRBJ2-7; CDR3 protein: CAISLGGSSSYEQYF; CDR3 DNA: TGTGCCATCAGTTTAGGCGGCTCAAGCTCCTACGAGCAGTACTTC
V gene: TRBV2; D gene: TRBD1; clone size: few; J gene: TRBJ2-2; CDR3 protein: CASSHRGNTGELFF; CDR3 DNA: TGTGCCAGCAGTCACAGGGGGAACACCGGGGAGCTGTTTTTT
V gene: TRBV2; D gene: -; clone size: -; J gene: TRBJ2-3; CDR3 protein: CASRGARDTQYF; CDR3 DNA: TGTGCCAGCAGAGGGGCAAGGGATACGCAGTATTTT
V gene: TRBV29-1; D gene: -; clone size: -; J gene: TRBJ1-2; CDR3 protein: CSVEDGGGPIGYTF; CDR3 DNA: TGCAGCGTTGAAGATGGGGGAGGGCCTATTGGCTACACCTTC
V gene: TRBV6-6; D gene: -; clone size: -; J gene: TRBJ1-2; CDR3 protein: CASRNEANGYTF; CDR3 DNA: TGTGCCAGCAGGAACGAAGCGAATGGCTACACCTTC
V gene: TRBV7-2; D gene: -; clone size: -; J gene: TRBJ2-1; CDR3 protein: CATRTGAFNEQFF; CDR3 DNA: TGTGCCACCAGGACTGGGGCCTTCAATGAGCAGTTCTTC
V gene: TRBV28; D gene: TRBD1; clone size: -; J gene: TRBJ1-2; CDR3 protein: CASSSGTGTNYGYTF; CDR3 DNA: TGTGCCAGCAGTTCGGGGACAGGGACCAACTATGGCTACACCTTC
V gene: TRBV19; D gene: TRBD1; clone size: once; J gene: TRBJ1-5; CDR3 protein: CASKGGSRGSDQPQHF; CDR3 DNA: TGTGCCAGTAAAGGTGGTTCCAGGGGGTCCGATCAGCCCCAGCATTTT
V gene: TRBV7-9; D gene: TRBD1; clone size: few; J gene: TRBJ1-5; CDR3 protein: CASSHTGTANQPQHF; CDR3 DNA: TGTGCCAGCAGCCACACCGGGACAGCTAATCAGCCCCAGCATTTT
V gene: TRBV4-2; D gene: TRBD2; clone size: -; J gene: TRBJ2-1; CDR3 protein: CASSDLGGVLYNEQFF; CDR3 DNA: TGTGCCAGCAGCGACCTGGGGGGGGTTCTGTACAATGAGCAGTTCTTC
V gene: TRBV9; D gene: TRBD1; clone size: -; J gene: TRBJ1-1; CDR3 protein: CASSVAWQGGTEAFF; CDR3 DNA: TGTGCCAGCAGCGTAGCGTGGCAGGGGGGAACTGAAGCTTTCTTT
V gene: TRBV27; D gene: -; clone size: -; J gene: TRBJ1-5; CDR3 protein: CASSFNGANQPQHF; CDR3 DNA: TGTGCCAGCAGTTTTAACGGTGCCAATCAGCCCCAGCATTTT
V gene: TRBV9; D gene: -; clone size: -; J gene: TRBJ2-2; CDR3 protein: CASSVAGGSYTGELFF; CDR3 DNA: TGTGCCAGCAGCGTAGCTGGCGGGTCTTACACCGGGGAGCTGTTTTTT
V gene: TRBV11-2; D gene: -; clone size: -; J gene: TRBJ1-5; CDR3 protein: CASSTTGSGKPQHF; CDR3 DNA: TGTGCCAGCAGCACCACCGGTTCGGGGAAGCCCCAGCATTTT
V gene: TRBV11-2; D gene: -; clone size: once; J gene: TRBJ1-4; CDR3 protein: CASSTRTEATNEKLFF; CDR3 DNA: TGTGCCAGCAGCACTAGGACGGAGGCAACTAATGAAAAACTGTTTTTT
V gene: TRBV5-1; D gene: -; clone size: -; J gene: TRBJ2-5; CDR3 protein: CASSLGQGGQETQYF; CDR3 DNA: TGCGCCAGCAGCTTGGGCCAGGGCGGCCAAGAGACCCAGTACTTC
V gene: TRBV2; D gene: -; clone size: -; J gene: TRBJ2-5; CDR3 protein: CASSDGSSRETQYF; CDR3 DNA: TGTGCCAGCAGTGATGGTAGCTCGAGAGAGACCCAGTACTTC
V gene: TRBV5-1; D gene: -; clone size: -; J gene: TRBJ1-6; CDR3 protein: CASSLGPKNSPLHF; CDR3 DNA: TGCGCCAGCAGCTTGGGGCCCAAAAATTCACCCCTCCACTTT
V gene: TRBV23-1; D gene: TRBD1; clone size: -; J gene: TRBJ1-2; CDR3 protein: CASSQADRANYGYTF; CDR3 DNA: TGCGCCAGCAGTCAAGCGGACAGGGCTAACTATGGCTACACCTTC
V gene: TRBV20-1; D gene: -; clone size: -; J gene: TRBJ2-1; CDR3 protein: CSALPYNEQFF; CDR3 DNA: TGCAGTGCTCTACCCTACAATGAGCAGTTCTTC
V gene: TRBV2; D gene: TRBD2; clone size: -; J gene: TRBJ2-7; CDR3 protein: CASSETSGNYEQYF; CDR3 DNA: TGTGCCAGCAGTGAGACTAGCGGGAACTACGAGCAGTACTTC
V gene: TRBV28; D gene: -; clone size: -; J gene: TRBJ1-6; CDR3 protein: CASKRGFGSPLHF; CDR3 DNA: TGTGCCAGCAAGCGGGGCTTTGGCTCACCCCTCCACTTT
V gene: TRBV7-9; D gene: -; clone size: -; J gene: TRBJ2-2; CDR3 protein: CASSLAGGAKNTGELFF; CDR3 DNA: TGTGCCAGCAGCTTAGCGGGGGGGGCGAAGAACACCGGGGAGCTGTTTTTT